Here is one T cell receptor (beta chain) with its context. These data come from a study of blood T cell repertoires in COVID-19. Study context: PBMCs, B-cell-depleted T cells, or T cells were the source of the cDNA or gDNA that made up the material.

Trimming cost V 7 bases and J 0 bases, with 18 bases left between them. The CDR3 covers 17 residues. Germline V gene sequence: CDR1 LNHDA, CDR2 SQIVND (reference sequence). Sequencing used immunoSEQ multiplex PCR; TCRdb keeps in-frame clones, though not all of them. The data hold approximately 53,000 clones, with roughly 89% observed a single time. This receptor was identified in a human donor in a cohort sampled during active COVID-19. Sequenced sample: peripheral blood. This chain connects TRBV19 to TRBJ2-2; possible D gene TRBD2, 7 bases. For the CDR3, the DNA is TGTGCCAGTACCCTCCTGTCCGGGGGGCCGAACACCGGGGAGCTGTTTTTT. Translating it yields CASTLLSGGPNTGELFF.